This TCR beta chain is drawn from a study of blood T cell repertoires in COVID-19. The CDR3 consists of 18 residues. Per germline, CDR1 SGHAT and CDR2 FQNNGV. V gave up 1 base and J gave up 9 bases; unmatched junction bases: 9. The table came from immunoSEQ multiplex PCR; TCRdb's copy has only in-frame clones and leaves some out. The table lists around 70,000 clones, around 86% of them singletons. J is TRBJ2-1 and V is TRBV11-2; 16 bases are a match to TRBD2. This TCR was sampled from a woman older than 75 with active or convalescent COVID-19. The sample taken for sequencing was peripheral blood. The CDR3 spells CASSLAPGTSGGAGEQFF. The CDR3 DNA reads TGTGCCAGCAGCTTAGCTCCCGGGACTAGCGGGGGGGCCGGTGAGCAGTTCTTC.